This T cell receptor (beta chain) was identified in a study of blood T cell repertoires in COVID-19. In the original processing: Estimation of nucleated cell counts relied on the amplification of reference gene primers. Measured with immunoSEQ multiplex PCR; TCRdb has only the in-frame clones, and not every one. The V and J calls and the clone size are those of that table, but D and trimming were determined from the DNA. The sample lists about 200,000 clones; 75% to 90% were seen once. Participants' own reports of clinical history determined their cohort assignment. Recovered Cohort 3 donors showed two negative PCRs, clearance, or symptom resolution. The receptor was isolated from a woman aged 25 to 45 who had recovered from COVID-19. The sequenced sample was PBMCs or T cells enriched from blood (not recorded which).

DNA for the CDR3: TGCGCCAGCAGCTTGGAGGGACACTCGTCCTACGAGCAGTACTTC. As protein: CASSLEGHSSYEQYF. The V and J genes are TRBV5-1 and TRBJ2-7; D perhaps matches TRBD1 (6 bases). The length of the CDR3 is 15 residues. CDR1 is SGHRS, CDR2 YFSETQ, per germline. Trimming took 0 bases from V and 1 from J, leaving 11 bases between them.